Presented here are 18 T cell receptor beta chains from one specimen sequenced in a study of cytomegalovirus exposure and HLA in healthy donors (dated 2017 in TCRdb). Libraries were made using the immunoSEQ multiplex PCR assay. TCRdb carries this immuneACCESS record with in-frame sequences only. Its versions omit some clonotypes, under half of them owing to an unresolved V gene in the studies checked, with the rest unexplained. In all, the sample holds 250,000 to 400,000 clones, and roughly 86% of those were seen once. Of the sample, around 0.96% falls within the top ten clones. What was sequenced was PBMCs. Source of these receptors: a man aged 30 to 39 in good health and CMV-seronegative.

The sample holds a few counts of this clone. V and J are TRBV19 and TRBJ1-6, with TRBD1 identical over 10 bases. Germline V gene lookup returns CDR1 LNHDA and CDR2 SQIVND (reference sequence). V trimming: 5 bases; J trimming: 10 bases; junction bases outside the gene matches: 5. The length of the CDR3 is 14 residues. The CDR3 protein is CASSDRGLRSPLHF. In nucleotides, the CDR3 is TGTGCCAGTAGTGACAGGGGGCTTCGATCACCCCTCCACTTT. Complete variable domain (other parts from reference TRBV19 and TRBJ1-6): DGGITQSPKYLFRKEGQNVTLSCEQNLNHDAMYWYRQDPGQGLRLIYYSQIVNDFQKGDIAEGYSVSREKKESFPLTVTSAQKNPTAFYLCASSDRGLRSPLHFGNGTRLTVT.

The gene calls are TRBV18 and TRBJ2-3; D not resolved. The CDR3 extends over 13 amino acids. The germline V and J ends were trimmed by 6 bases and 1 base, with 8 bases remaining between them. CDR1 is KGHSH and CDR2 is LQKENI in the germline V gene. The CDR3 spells CASSLSRTDTQYF. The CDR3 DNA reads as TGTGCCAGCTCCCTGAGCCGCACAGATACGCAGTATTTT.

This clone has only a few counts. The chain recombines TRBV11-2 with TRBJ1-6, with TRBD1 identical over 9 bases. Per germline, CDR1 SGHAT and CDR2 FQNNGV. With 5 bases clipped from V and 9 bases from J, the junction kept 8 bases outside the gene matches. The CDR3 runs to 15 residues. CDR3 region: CASSPRTGVASPLHF. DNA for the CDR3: TGTGCCAGCAGCCCGAGGACAGGGGTGGCTTCACCCCTCCACTTT.

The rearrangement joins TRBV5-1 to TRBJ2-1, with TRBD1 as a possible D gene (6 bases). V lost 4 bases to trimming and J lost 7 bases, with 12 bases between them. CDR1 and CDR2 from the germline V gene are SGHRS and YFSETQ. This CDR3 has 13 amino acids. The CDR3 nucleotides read TGCGCCAGCAGCCAACAGGGTATGAATGAGCAGTTCTTC. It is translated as CASSQQGMNEQFF.

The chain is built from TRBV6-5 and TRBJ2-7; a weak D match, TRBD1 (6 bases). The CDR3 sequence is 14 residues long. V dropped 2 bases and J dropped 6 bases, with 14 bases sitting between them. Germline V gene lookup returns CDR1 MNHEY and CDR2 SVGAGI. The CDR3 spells CASSYTGTSGEQYF. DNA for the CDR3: TGTGCCAGCAGTTACACAGGGACGAGCGGCGAGCAGTACTTC.

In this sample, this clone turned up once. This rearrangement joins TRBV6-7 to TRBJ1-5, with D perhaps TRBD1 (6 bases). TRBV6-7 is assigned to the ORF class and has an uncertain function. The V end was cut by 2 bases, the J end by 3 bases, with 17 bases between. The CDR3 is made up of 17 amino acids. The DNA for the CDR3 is TGTGCCAGCAGTTACGGCGGACAGTTAATCGCCAATCAGCCCCAGCATTTT. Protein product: CASSYGGQLIANQPQHF.

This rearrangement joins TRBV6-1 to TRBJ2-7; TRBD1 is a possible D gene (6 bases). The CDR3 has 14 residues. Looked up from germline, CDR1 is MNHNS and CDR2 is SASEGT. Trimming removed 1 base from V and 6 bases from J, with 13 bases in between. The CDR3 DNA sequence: TGTGCCAGCAGTGAAGGACAGGTCATCGGCGAGCAGTACTTC. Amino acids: CASSEGQVIGEQYF.

CDR3 amino acids: CASSHMGHQRDYGYTF. The DNA for the CDR3 is TGTGCCAGCAGCCACATGGGACATCAAAGGGACTATGGCTACACCTTC. The chain employs TRBV7-9 and TRBJ1-2; a weak D match, TRBD1 (6 bases). The germline gives CDR1 SEHNR, CDR2 FQNEAQ (reference sequence). The CDR3 sequence is 16 residues long. V was trimmed by 5 bases and J by 3 bases, leaving 19 bases between them.

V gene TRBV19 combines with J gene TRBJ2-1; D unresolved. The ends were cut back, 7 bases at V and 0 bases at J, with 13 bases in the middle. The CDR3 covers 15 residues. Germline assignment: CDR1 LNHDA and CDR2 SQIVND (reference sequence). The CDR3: CASTLRVSSYNEQFF. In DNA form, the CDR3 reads TGTGCCAGTACCCTCCGGGTCAGCTCCTACAATGAGCAGTTCTTC.

DNA of the CDR3: TGTGCCAGCAGCCCCGGGGTCACCGGGGAGCTGTTTTTT. It translates to CASSPGVTGELFF. The rearrangement uses TRBV7-8 and TRBJ2-2; a possible D gene is TRBD2 (5 bases). Germline CDR1 SGHVS, CDR2 FQNEAQ. The CDR3 length is 13 residues. The ends were cut back, 5 bases at V and 4 bases at J, with 8 bases in the middle. The complete variable domain, with remaining parts taken from reference TRBV7-8 and TRBJ2-2, reads GAGVSQSPRYKVAKRGQDVALRCDPISGHVSLFWYQQALGQGPEFLTYFQNEAQLDKSGLPSDRFFAERPEGSVSTLKIQRTQQEDSAVYLCASSPGVTGELFFGEGSRLTVL.

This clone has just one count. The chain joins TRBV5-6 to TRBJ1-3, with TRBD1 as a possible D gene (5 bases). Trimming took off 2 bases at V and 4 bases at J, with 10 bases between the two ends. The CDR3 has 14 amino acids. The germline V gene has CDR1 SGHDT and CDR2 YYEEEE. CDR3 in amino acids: CASSFWGGGNTIYF. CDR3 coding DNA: TGTGCCAGCAGCTTTTGGGGCGGAGGAAACACCATATATTTT.

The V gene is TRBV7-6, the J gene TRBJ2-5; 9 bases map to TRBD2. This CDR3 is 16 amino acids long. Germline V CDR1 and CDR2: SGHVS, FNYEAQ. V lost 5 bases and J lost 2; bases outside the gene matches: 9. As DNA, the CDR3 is TGTGCCAGCAGCCCATTCGGGACTAGCAGACAAGAGACCCAGTACTTC. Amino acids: CASSPFGTSRQETQYF.

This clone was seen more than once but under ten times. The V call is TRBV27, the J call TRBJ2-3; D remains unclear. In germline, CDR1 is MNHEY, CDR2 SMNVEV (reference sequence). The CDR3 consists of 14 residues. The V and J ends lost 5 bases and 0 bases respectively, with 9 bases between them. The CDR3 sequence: CASSPVSSTDTQYF. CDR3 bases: TGTGCCAGCAGTCCAGTCTCTAGCACAGATACGCAGTATTTT.

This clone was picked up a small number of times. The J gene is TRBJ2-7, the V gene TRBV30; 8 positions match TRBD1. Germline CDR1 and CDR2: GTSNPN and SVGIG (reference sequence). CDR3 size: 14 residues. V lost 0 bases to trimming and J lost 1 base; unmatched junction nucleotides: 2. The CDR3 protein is CAWSVGQGSYEQYF. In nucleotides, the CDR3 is TGTGCCTGGAGTGTAGGACAGGGATCCTACGAGCAGTACTTC.

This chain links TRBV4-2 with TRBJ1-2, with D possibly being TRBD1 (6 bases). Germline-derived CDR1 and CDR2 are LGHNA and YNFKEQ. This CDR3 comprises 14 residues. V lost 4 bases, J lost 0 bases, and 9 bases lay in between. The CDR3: CASSLTGTNYGYTF. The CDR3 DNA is TGTGCCAGCAGCCTGACAGGTACTAACTATGGCTACACCTTC.

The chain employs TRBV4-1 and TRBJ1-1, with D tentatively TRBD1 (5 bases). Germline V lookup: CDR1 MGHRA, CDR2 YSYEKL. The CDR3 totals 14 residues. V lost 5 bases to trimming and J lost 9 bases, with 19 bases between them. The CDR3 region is CASSKQVGTEKAFF. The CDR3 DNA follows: TGCGCCAGCAGCAAGCAGGTAGGGACTGAAAAAGCTTTCTTT.

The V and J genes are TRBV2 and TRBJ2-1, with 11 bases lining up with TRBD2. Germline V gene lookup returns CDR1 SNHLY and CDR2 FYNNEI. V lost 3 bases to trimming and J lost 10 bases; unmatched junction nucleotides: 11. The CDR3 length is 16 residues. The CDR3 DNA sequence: TGTGCCAGCAGTGAGGAGTTGCTAGCGGGGGGCGGGGAGCAGTTCTTC. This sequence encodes CASSEELLAGGGEQFF.

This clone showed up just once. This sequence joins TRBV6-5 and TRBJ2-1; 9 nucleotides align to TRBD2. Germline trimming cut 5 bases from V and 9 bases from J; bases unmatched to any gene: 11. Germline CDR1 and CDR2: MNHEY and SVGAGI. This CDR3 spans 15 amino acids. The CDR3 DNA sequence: TGTGCCAGCAGTCCTTTGGCGGGGGGGGCCACTGAGCAGTTCTTC. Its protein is CASSPLAGGATEQFF.